This T cell receptor (beta chain) was documented in a study of T cell responses to AZD1222 COVID-19 vaccine. Assay used: immunoSEQ multiplex PCR; TCRdb lists only in-frame clones, some missing. The repertoire holds some 100,000 clones, roughly 87% seen once, with 4% to 6% in the top ten. A word on this clone: Its antigen remains unknown.

Study-level points and caveats: Among those given AZD1222, only five to seven were seropositive at baseline.

The sample consisted of peripheral blood, taken on day 0 of AZD1222 vaccination. The receptor was isolated from an adult in good health.

CDR3 loop: CASSGIRGANYGYTF. As DNA, the CDR3 is TGTGCCAGCAGTGGGATCAGGGGAGCTAACTATGGCTACACCTTC. This chain uses TRBV2 with TRBJ1-2, with a possible D match to TRBD1 (6 bases). This CDR3 is 15 amino acids long. V was pared by 4 bases and J by 0 bases, with 12 bases between. Germline values: CDR1 SNHLY, CDR2 FYNNEI.